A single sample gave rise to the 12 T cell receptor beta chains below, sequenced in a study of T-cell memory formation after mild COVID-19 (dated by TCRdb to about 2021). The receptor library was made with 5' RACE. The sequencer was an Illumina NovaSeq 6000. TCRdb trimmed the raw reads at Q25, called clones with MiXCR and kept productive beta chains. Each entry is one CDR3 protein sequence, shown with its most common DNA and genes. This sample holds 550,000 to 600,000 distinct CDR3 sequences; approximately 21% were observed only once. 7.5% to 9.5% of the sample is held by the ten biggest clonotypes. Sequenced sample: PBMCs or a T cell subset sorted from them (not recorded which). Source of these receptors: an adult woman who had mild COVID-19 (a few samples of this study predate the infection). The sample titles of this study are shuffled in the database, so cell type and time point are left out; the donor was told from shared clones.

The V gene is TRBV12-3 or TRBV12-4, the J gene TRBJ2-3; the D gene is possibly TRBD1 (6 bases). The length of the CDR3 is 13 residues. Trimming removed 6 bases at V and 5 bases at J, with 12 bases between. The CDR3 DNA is TGTGCCAGCAGAGGGGGTTTCGTAGATACGCAGTATTTT. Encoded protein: CASRGGFVDTQYF.

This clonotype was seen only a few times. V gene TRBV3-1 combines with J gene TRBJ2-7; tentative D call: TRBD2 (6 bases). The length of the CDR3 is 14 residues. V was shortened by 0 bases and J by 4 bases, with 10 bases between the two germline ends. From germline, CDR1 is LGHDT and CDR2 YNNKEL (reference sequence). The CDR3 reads CASSQEIGGYEQYF. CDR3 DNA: TGTGCCAGCAGCCAAGAGATTGGGGGGTACGAGCAGTACTTC.

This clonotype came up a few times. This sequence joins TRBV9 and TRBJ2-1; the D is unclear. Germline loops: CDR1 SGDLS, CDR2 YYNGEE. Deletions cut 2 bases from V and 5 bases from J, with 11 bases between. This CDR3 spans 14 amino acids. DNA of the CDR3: TGTGCCAGCAGCGTCAGTGGCTACGACAATGAGCAGTTCTTC. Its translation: CASSVSGYDNEQFF.

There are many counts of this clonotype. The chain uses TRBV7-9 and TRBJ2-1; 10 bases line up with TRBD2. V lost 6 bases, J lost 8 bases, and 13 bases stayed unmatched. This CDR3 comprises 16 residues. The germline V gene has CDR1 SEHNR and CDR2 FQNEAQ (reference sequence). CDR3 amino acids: CASRSGTSVALDEQFF. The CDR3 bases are TGTGCCAGCAGATCCGGGACTAGCGTTGCATTGGATGAGCAGTTCTTC.

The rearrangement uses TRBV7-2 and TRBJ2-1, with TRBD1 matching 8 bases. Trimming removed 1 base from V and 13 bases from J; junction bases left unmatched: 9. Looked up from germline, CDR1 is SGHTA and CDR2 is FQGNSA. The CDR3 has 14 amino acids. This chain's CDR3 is CASSLDYRGQAQFF. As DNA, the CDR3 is TGTGCCAGCAGCTTAGATTACCGGGGACAGGCTCAGTTCTTC.

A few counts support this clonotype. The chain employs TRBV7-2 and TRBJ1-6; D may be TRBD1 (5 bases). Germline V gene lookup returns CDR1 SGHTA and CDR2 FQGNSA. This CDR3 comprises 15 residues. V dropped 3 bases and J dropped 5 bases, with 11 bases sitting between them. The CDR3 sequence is CASSFWGRNNSPLHF. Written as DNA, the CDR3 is TGTGCCAGCAGCTTTTGGGGACGAAATAATTCACCCCTCCACTTT. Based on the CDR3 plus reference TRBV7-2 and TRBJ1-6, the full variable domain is GAGVSQSPSNKVTEKGKDVELRCDPISGHTALYWYRQSLGQGLEFLIYFQGNSAPDKSGLPSDRFSAERTGGSVSTLTIQRTQQEDSAVYLCASSFWGRNNSPLHFGNGTRLTVT.

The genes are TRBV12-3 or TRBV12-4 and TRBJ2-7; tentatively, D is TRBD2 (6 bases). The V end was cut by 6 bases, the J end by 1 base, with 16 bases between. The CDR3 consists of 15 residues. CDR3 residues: CASSPRRRGSYEQYF. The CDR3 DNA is TGTGCCAGCAGCCCCCGGAGGCGGGGTTCCTACGAGCAGTACTTC.

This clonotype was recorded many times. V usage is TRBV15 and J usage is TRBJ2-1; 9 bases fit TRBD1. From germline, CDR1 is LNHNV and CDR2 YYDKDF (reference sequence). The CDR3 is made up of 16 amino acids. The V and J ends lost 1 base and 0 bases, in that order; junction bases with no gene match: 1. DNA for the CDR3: TGTGCCACCAGCAGAGTACAGGGGGCCTCCTACAATGAGCAGTTCTTC. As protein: CATSRVQGASYNEQFF. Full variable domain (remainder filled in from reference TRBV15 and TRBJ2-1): DAMVIQNPRYQVTQFGKPVTLSCSQTLNHNVMYWYQQKSSQAPKLLFHYYDKDFNNEADTPDNFQSRRPNTSFCFLDIRSPGLGDTAMYLCATSRVQGASYNEQFFGPGTRLTVL.

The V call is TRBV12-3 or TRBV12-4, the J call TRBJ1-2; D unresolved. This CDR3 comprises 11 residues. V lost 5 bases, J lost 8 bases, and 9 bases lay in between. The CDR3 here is CASSPSGGYTF. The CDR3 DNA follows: TGTGCCAGCAGTCCTTCGGGGGGCTACACCTTC.

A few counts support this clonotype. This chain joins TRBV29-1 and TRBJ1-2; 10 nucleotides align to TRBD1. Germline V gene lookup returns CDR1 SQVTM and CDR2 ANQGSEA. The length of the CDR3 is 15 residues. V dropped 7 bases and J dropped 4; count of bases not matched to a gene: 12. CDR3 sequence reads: CSAHGTGEWGYGYTF. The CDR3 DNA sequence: TGCAGCGCCCACGGGACAGGGGAATGGGGCTATGGCTACACCTTC. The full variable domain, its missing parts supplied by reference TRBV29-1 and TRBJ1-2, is SAVISQKPSRDICQRGTSLTIQCQVDSQVTMMFWYRQQPGQSLTLIATANQGSEATYESGFVIDKFPISRPNLTFSTLTVSNMSPEDSSIYLCSAHGTGEWGYGYTFGSGTRLTVV.

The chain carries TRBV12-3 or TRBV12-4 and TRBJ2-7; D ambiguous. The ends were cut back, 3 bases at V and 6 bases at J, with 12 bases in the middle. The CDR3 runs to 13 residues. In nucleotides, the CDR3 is TGTGCCAGCAGTTTTAATTATGGTTCCGAGCAGTACTTC. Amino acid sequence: CASSFNYGSEQYF.

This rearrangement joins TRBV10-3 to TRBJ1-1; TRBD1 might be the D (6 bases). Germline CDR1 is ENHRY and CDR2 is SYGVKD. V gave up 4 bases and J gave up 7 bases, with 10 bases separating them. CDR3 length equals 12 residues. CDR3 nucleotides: TGTGCCATCAGTGCCGGACAGTATGAAGCTTTCTTT. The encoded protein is CAISAGQYEAFF.